The present T cell receptor beta chain was sequenced within a study of fetal regulatory T cell absence and autoimmunity. Sequencing was at survey level. Repertoires were generated with immunoSEQ multiplex PCR, while TCRdb's copy carries only in-frame clones and drops some. The sample has approximately 46,000 clones; about 79% are singletons. Study outcomes and limitations: Pancreas and cord blood did not differ much in TRB family usage. In IPEX, the enrichment was taken to support antigen-driven autoimmunity before birth.

On this clone itself: Its antigen is undetermined.

The sequenced material came from cord blood. The receptor was isolated from a newborn boy with IPEX syndrome.

CDR3 in amino acids: CASSLRGDWDYGYTF. CDR3 sequence (DNA): TGTGCCAGCAGCTTAAGGGGGGATTGGGACTATGGCTACACCTTC. The chain carries TRBV13 and TRBJ1-2; D possibly corresponds to TRBD1 (6 bases). The germline V gene encodes CDR1 PRHDT and CDR2 FYEKMQ (reference sequence). The V end was cut by 2 bases, the J end by 3 bases, with 13 bases between. The CDR3 is 15 amino acids.